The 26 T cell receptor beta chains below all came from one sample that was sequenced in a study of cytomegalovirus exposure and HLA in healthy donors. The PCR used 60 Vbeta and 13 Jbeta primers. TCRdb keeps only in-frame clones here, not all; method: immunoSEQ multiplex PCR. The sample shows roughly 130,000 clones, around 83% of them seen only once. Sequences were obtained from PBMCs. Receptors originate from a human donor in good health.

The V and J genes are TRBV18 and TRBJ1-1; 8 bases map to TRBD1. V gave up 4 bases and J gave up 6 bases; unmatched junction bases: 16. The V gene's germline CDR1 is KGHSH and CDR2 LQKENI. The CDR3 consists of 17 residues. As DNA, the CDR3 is TGTGCCAGCTCACGAATCAGGGGGCGCATGGGGGACGCTGAAGCTTTCTTT. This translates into CASSRIRGRMGDAEAFF.

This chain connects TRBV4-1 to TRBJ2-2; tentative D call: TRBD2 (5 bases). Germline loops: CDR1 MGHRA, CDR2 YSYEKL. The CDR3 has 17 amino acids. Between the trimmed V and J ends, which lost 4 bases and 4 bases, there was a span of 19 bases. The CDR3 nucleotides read TGCGCCAGCAGCCTGGATCCCGGGATCAAGCCCACCGGGGAGCTGTTTTTT. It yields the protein CASSLDPGIKPTGELFF.

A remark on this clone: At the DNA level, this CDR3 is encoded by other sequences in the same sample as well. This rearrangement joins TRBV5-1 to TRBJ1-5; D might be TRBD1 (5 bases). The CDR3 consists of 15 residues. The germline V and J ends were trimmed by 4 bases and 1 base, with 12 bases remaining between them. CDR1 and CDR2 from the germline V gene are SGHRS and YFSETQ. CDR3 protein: CASSPQGGSNQPQHF. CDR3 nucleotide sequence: TGCGCCAGCAGCCCGCAGGGAGGGAGCAATCAGCCCCAGCATTTT. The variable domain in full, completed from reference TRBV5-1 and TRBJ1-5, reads KAGVTQTPRYLIKTRGQQVTLSCSPISGHRSVSWYQQTPGQGLQFLFEYFSETQRNKGNFPGRFSGRQFSNSRSEMNVSTLELGDSALYLCASSPQGGSNQPQHFGDGTRLSIL.

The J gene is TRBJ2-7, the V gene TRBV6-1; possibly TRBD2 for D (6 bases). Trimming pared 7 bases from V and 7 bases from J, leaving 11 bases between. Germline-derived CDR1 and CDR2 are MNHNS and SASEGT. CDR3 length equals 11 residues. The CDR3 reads CASTLAEEQYF. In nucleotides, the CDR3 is TGTGCCAGCACTTTAGCGGAGGAGCAGTACTTC.

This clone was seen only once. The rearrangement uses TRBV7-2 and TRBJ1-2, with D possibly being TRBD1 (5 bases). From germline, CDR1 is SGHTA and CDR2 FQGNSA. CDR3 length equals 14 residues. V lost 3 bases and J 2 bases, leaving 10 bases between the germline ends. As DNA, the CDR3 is TGTGCCAGCAGCTTCGGGGGGTTGAACTATGGCTACACCTTC. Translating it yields CASSFGGLNYGYTF.

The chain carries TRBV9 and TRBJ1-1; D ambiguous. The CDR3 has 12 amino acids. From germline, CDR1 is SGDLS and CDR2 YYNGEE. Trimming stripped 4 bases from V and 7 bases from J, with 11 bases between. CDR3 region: CASSLDRGEAFF. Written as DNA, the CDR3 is TGTGCCAGCAGCCTCGACCGAGGTGAAGCTTTCTTT.

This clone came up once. The CDR3 reads CSGKREPTPNEQFF. The CDR3 DNA is TGCAGCGGAAAGCGGGAGCCCACCCCCAATGAGCAGTTCTTC. The V call is TRBV29-1, the J call TRBJ2-1, with TRBD2 identical over 8 bases. J was trimmed by 6 bases and V by 7 bases; bases with no gene match: 11. The CDR3 extends over 14 amino acids. Germline V gives CDR1 SQVTM, CDR2 ANQGSEA.

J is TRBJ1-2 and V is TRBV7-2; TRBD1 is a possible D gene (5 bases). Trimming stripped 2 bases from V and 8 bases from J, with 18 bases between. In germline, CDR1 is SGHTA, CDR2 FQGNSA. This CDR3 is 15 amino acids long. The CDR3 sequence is CASSLLQGVDVGYTF. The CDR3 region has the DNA TGTGCCAGCAGCTTATTGCAGGGCGTCGATGTAGGCTACACCTTC.

CDR3 bases: TGTGCCAGCAGCCCCCAGGGTAGGGACACTGAAGCTTTCTTT. Translating it yields CASSPQGRDTEAFF. The chain is built from TRBV5-6 and TRBJ1-1; the D gene is possibly TRBD1 (5 bases). Trimming took 4 bases from V and 3 from J, leaving 13 bases between them. Germline values: CDR1 SGHDT, CDR2 YYEEEE. The CDR3 consists of 14 residues. Full variable domain (missing parts from reference TRBV5-6 and TRBJ1-1): DAGVTQSPTHLIKTRGQQVTLRCSPKSGHDTVSWYQQALGQGPQFIFQYYEEEERQRGNFPDRFSGHQFPNYSSELNVNALLLGDSALYLCASSPQGRDTEAFFGQGTRLTVV.

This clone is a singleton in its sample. CDR3 nucleotide sequence: TGTGCCAGCAGTTTAGGTTCCTGGGGCGGGAAGGGAGAAAAACTGTTTTTT. This translates into CASSLGSWGGKGEKLFF. The gene calls are TRBV28 and TRBJ1-4, with a tentative D call TRBD1 (5 bases). Germline-derived CDR1 and CDR2 are MDHEN and SYDVKM. V lost 2 bases, J lost 8 bases, and 21 bases lay in between. The CDR3 is made up of 17 amino acids.

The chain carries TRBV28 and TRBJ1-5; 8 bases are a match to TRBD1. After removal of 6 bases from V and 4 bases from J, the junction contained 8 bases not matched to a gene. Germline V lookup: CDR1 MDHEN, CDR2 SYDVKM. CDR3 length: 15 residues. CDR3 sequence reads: CASSLRDRRNQPQHF. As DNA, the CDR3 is TGTGCCAGCAGCCTACGGGACAGGAGGAATCAGCCCCAGCATTTT.

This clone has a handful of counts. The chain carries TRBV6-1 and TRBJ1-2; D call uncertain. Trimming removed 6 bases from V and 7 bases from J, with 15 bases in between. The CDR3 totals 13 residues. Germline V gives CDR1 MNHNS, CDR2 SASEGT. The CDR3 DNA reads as TGTGCCAGCAGGAGGGTGGGTTCGAGTGGCTACACCTTC. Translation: CASRRVGSSGYTF.

DNA of the CDR3: TGTGCCAGTAGTTCAACGGGACACCATCAGCCCCAGCATTTT. Its protein product is CASSSTGHHQPQHF. This sequence joins TRBV19 and TRBJ1-5; D may be TRBD1 (6 bases). The CDR3 contains 14 residues. Between the trimmed V and J ends, which lost 5 bases and 5 bases, there was a span of 13 bases. Germline V gene sequence: CDR1 LNHDA, CDR2 SQIVND (reference sequence).

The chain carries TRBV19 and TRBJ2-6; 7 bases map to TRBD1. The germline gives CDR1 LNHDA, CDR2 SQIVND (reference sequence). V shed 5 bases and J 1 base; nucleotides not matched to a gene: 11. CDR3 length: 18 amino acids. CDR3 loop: CASSVRTGPESGANVLTF. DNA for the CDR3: TGTGCCAGTAGTGTCCGGACAGGTCCCGAATCTGGGGCCAACGTCCTGACTTTC.

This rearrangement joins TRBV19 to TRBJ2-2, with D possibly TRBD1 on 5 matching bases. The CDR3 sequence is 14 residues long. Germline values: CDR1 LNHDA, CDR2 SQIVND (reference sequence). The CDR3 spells CATSEQANTGELFF. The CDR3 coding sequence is TGTGCGACGTCCGAACAGGCGAACACCGGGGAGCTGTTTTTT.

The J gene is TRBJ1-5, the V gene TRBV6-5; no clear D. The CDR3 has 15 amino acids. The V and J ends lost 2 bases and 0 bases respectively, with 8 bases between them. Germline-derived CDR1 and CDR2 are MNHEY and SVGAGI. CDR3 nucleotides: TGTGCCAGCAGTTACAGAACCTATAGCAATCAGCCCCAGCATTTT. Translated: CASSYRTYSNQPQHF.

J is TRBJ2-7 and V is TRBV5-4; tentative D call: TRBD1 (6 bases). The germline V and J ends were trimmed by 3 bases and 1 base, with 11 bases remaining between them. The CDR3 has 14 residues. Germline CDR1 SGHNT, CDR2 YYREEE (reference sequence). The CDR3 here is CASSSRQDSYEQYF. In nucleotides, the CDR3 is TGTGCCAGCAGCTCCCGACAGGATTCCTACGAGCAGTACTTC.

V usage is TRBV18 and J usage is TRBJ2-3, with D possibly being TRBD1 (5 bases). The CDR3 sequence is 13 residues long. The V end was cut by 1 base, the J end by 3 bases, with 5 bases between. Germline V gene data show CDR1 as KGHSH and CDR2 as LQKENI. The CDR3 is CASSPQGTDTQYF. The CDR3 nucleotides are TGTGCCAGCTCACCACAGGGGACAGATACGCAGTATTTT.

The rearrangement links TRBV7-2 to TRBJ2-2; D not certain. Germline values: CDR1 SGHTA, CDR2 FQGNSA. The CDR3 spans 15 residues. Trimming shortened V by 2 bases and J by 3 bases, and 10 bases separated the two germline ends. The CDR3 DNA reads TGTGCCAGCAGCTTAAGTCACTCTTACACCGGGGAGCTGTTTTTT. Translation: CASSLSHSYTGELFF.

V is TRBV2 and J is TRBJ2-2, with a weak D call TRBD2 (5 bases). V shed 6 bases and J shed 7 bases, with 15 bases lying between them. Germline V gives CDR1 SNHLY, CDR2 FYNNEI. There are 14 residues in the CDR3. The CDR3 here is CASRRTSLGGELFF. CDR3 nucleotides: TGTGCCAGCAGACGTACTAGTTTGGGCGGGGAGCTGTTTTTT.

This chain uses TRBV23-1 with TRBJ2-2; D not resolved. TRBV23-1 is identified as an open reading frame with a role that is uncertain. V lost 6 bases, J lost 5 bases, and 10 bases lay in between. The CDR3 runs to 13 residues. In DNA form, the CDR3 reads TGCGCCAGCAGACCCGAGAAAACCGGGGAGCTGTTTTTT. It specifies CASRPEKTGELFF.

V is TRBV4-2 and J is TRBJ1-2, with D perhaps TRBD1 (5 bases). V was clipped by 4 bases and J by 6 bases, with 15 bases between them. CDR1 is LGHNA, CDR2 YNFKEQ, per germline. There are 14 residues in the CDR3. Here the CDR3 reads CASSPPQRGDGYTF. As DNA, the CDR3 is TGTGCCAGCAGCCCACCCCAACGGGGGGATGGCTACACCTTC.

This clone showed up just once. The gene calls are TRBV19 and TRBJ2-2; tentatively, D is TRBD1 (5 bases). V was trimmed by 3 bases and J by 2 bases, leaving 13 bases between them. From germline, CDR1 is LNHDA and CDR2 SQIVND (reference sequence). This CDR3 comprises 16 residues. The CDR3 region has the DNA TGTGCCAGTAGTATCTACGGACACCTTAACACCGGGGAGCTGTTTTTT. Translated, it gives CASSIYGHLNTGELFF.

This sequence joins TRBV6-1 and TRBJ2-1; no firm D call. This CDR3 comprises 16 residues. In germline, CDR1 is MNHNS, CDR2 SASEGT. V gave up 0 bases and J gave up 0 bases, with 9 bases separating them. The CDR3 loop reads CASSEAHASSYNEQFF. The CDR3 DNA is TGTGCCAGCAGTGAAGCCCATGCTAGCTCCTACAATGAGCAGTTCTTC.

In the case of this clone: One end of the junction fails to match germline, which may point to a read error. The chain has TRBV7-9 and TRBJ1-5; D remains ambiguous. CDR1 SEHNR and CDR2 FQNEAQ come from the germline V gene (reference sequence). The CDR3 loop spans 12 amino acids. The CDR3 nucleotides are TGTTCCAGCAGCTTGCCTGGAGAGCCCCAGCATTTT. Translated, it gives CSSSLPGEPQHF.

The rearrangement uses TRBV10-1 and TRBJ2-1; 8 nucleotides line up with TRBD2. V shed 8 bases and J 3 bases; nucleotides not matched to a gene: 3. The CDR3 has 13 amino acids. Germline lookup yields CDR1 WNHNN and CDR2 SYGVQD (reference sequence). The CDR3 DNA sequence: TGCGCCAGCTCTAGCGGGCACTACAATGAGCAGTTCTTC. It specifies CASSSGHYNEQFF.